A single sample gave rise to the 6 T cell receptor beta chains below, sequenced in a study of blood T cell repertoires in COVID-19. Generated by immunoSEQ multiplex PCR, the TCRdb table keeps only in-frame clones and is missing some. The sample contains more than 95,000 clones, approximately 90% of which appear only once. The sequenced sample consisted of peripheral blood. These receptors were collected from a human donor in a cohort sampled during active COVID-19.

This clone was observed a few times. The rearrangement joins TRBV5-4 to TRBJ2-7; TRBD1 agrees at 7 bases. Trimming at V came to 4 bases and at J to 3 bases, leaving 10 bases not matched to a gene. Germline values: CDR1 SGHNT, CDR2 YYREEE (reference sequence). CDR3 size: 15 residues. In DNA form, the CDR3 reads TGTGCCAGCAGCCGTGAACCGGGACAGAACTACGAGCAGTACTTC. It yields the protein CASSREPGQNYEQYF.

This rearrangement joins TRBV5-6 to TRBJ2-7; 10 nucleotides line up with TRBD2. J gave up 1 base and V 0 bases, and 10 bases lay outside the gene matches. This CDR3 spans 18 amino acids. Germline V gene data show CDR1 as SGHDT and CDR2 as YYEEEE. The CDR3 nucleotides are TGTGCCAGCAGCTTGGGGGGGGCACTAGCGGGGAGATCCTACGAGCAGTACTTC. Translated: CASSLGGALAGRSYEQYF.

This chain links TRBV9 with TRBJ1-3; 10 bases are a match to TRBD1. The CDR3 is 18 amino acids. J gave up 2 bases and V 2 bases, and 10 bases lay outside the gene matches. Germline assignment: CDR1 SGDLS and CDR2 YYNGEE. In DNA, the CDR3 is TGTGCCAGCAGCGTTAGACGCGACAGGGGGCGGGCTGGAAACACCATATATTTT. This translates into CASSVRRDRGRAGNTIYF.

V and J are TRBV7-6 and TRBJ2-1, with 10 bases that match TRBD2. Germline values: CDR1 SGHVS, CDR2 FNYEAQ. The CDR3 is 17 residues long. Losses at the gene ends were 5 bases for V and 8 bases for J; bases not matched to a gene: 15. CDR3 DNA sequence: TGTGCCAGCAGCGCCAACCCTCTCAGCGGGGGGGCTCATGAGCAGTTCTTC. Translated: CASSANPLSGGAHEQFF.

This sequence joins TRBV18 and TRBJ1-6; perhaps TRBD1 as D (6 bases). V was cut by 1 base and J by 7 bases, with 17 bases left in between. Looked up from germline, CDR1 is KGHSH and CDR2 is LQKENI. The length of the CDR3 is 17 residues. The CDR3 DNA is TGTGCCAGCTCACCACTAACCCCCAGGGGTGCAAATTCACCCCTCCACTTT. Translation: CASSPLTPRGANSPLHF.

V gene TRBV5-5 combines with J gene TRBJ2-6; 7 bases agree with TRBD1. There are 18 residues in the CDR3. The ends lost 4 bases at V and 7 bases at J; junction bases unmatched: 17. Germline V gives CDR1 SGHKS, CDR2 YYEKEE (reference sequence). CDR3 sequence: CASSTPSGTVPLANVLTF. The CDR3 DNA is TGTGCCAGCAGCACTCCCTCCGGGACAGTCCCCCTTGCCAACGTCCTGACTTTC. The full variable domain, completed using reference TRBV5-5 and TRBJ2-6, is DAGVTQSPTHLIKTRGQQVTLRCSPISGHKSVSWYQQVLGQGPQFIFQYYEKEERGRGNFPDRFSARQFPNYSSELNVNALLLGDSALYLCASSTPSGTVPLANVLTFGAGSRLTVL.